These 2 T cell receptor beta chains were sequenced from one sample in a study of blood T cell repertoires in COVID-19. This table comes from immunoSEQ multiplex PCR, and its TCRdb copy is limited to in-frame clones, with some not included. The top ten clones hold more than 5% of a sample with around 220,000 clones, approximately 86% of them seen once. Sequencing input: PBMCs or T cells enriched from blood (not recorded which). The receptors were gathered from a woman aged 25 to 39 with acute COVID-19.

The chain combines TRBV4-2 with TRBJ1-2; possibly TRBD1 for D (6 bases). CDR3 length: 15 residues. The germline CDR1 and CDR2 sequences are LGHNA and YNFKEQ. Trimming removed 0 bases from V and 10 bases from J, with 18 bases in between. CDR3 nucleotide sequence: TGTGCCAGCAGCCAAGAAAATCGTGCGGGGGCAGTCTACACCTTC. Protein sequence: CASSQENRAGAVYTF.

The J gene is TRBJ2-5, the V gene TRBV12-3 or TRBV12-4, with D possibly being TRBD2 (6 bases). The CDR3 spans 13 residues. The V end was cut by 3 bases, the J end by 4 bases, with 9 bases between. CDR3 sequence reads: CASSLGGGETQYF. The CDR3 nucleotides read TGTGCCAGCAGTTTGGGGGGTGGAGAGACCCAGTACTTC.